The 21 T cell receptor beta chains below were found in one sample sequenced in a study of OX40 agonist ivuxolimab in advanced cancers. Some clones are missing from TCRdb's copy, which holds only in-frame ones; the method was immunoSEQ multiplex PCR. The sample has 55,000 to 90,000 clones, around 88% seen once. The sample consisted of CD4+ or CD8+ T cells sorted from blood, taken in a trial of the OX40 agonist ivuxolimab. The source of these receptors is an adult with an advanced solid tumor such as melanoma, head and neck, liver or kidney cancer.

This clone rates as medium-sized. The rearrangement links TRBV19 to TRBJ2-7, with a weak D call TRBD2 (7 bases). The V gene lost 8 bases and the J gene lost 2 bases, with 13 bases spanning the gap. Germline CDR1 and CDR2: LNHDA and SQIVND (reference sequence). This CDR3 is built from 13 residues. In DNA, the CDR3 is TGTGCCAGTTGGGGCGGGGGCACCTACGAGCAGTACTTC. Amino acids: CASWGGGTYEQYF. The complete variable domain, with remaining parts taken from reference TRBV19 and TRBJ2-7, reads DGGITQSPKYLFRKEGQNVTLSCEQNLNHDAMYWYRQDPGQGLRLIYYSQIVNDFQKGDIAEGYSVSREKKESFPLTVTSAQKNPTAFYLCASWGGGTYEQYFGPGTRLTVT.

The chain has TRBV28 and TRBJ1-5; 7 bases fit TRBD1. The trim removed 5 bases at V and 4 bases at J, leaving 8 bases unmatched. The germline V gene encodes CDR1 MDHEN and CDR2 SYDVKM. CDR3 size: 15 residues. The chain's CDR3 is CASSPDRVWNQPQHF. The CDR3 DNA follows: TGTGCCAGCAGTCCCGACAGGGTGTGGAATCAGCCCCAGCATTTT.

DNA of the CDR3: TGTGCCAGCAGCTTAATCCAGGGAGAAAAACTGTTTTTT. It specifies CASSLIQGEKLFF. The rearrangement uses TRBV7-9 and TRBJ1-4; possibly TRBD1 for D (5 bases). CDR3 length: 13 residues. V was trimmed by 2 bases and J by 8 bases, leaving 9 bases between them. Germline CDR1 and CDR2: SEHNR and FQNEAQ (reference sequence).

The chain joins TRBV6-6 to TRBJ2-2; D is perhaps TRBD2 (5 bases). CDR3 length: 16 amino acids. Germline CDR1 MNHNY, CDR2 SVGAGI (reference sequence). Trimming left V 0 bases short and J 1 base short, with 9 bases between. CDR3 nucleotide sequence: TGTGCCAGCAGTTACTCTCTTAGCGTGAACACCGGGGAGCTGTTTTTT. It translates to CASSYSLSVNTGELFF.

The gene calls are TRBV7-2 and TRBJ2-7; 7 bases are shared with TRBD2. Germline CDR1 reads SGHTA; CDR2 reads FQGNSA. The CDR3 totals 17 residues. Unmatched junction bases numbered 16, after V lost 2 bases and J lost 6 bases. DNA for the CDR3: TGTGCCAGCAGCTTATTGATAGTAGCGGGTGGTGGACTCGAGCAGTACTTC. Its protein is CASSLLIVAGGGLEQYF.

This sequence joins TRBV30 and TRBJ2-3; D call uncertain. Germline V gives CDR1 GTSNPN, CDR2 SVGIG (reference sequence). This CDR3 has 13 residues. V lost 0 bases to trimming and J lost 1 base, with 5 bases between them. The CDR3 here is CAWSVGGTDTQYF. The CDR3 DNA sequence: TGTGCCTGGAGTGTTGGAGGCACAGATACGCAGTATTTT.

The V call is TRBV21-1, the J call TRBJ2-3. TRBV21-1 is a known pseudogene. The CDR3 is 15 residues long. The CDR3 spells CASNPNGPNTDTQYF. Here the CDR3 DNA reads TGTGCCAGCAACCCCAACGGACCGAACACAGATACGCAGTATTTT.

V and J are TRBV6-5 and TRBJ2-1, with TRBD2 matching over 7 bases. The ends lost 8 bases at V and 5 bases at J; junction bases unmatched: 6. The CDR3 extends over 13 amino acids. Germline CDR1 MNHEY, CDR2 SVGAGI. The CDR3 sequence: CASVRTSDNEQFF. The CDR3 DNA reads TGTGCCAGCGTTAGAACTAGCGACAATGAGCAGTTCTTC.

This sequence joins TRBV7-2 and TRBJ2-3; 9 bases are a match to TRBD2. Trimming at V came to 3 bases and at J to 3 bases, leaving 4 bases not matched to a gene. CDR1 is SGHTA, CDR2 FQGNSA, per germline. The CDR3 is 15 residues long. The CDR3 reads CASSLGLAGTDTQYF. The DNA for the CDR3 is TGTGCCAGCAGCTTGGGTCTAGCGGGAACAGATACGCAGTATTTT.

The chain links TRBV6-1 to TRBJ1-1, with D uncertain. The CDR3 loop spans 13 amino acids. Germline V gives CDR1 MNHNS, CDR2 SASEGT. V lost 3 bases and J 0 bases, leaving 5 bases between the germline ends. CDR3 amino acids: CASSESVNTEAFF. The CDR3 region has the DNA TGTGCCAGCAGTGAGTCGGTGAACACTGAAGCTTTCTTT.

This clone was recorded once. The rearrangement joins TRBV7-2 to TRBJ2-5; possibly TRBD1 for D (5 bases). In germline, CDR1 is SGHTA, CDR2 FQGNSA. The length of the CDR3 is 14 residues. V was cut by 5 bases and J by 3 bases, with 13 bases left in between. CDR3 amino acids: CASSPNGQKETQYF. The DNA of the CDR3 is TGTGCCAGCAGCCCTAACGGACAAAAAGAGACCCAGTACTTC.

The chain uses TRBV5-4 and TRBJ2-3; 9 nucleotides align to TRBD2. V lost 2 bases to trimming and J lost 5 bases; unmatched junction nucleotides: 6. The germline gives CDR1 SGHNT, CDR2 YYREEE (reference sequence). CDR3 length: 15 amino acids. This chain's CDR3 is CASSFSGGNRDTQYF. CDR3 nucleotide sequence: TGTGCCAGCAGCTTTAGCGGGGGAAATAGAGATACGCAGTATTTT.

The chain's CDR3 is CASSGAGTGGDEQYF. Written as DNA, the CDR3 is TGTGCCAGCAGTGGAGCCGGGACAGGGGGCGACGAGCAGTACTTC. The chain is built from TRBV2 and TRBJ2-7; TRBD1 aligns across 12 bases. The CDR3 is 15 amino acids. The J segment lost 5 bases and the V segment lost 4 bases, leaving 6 bases of the junction unmatched. Germline-derived CDR1 and CDR2 are SNHLY and FYNNEI.

CDR3 coding DNA: TGTGCCAGCAGTTCCCCTTACAGGGGGCGCAGGTCAGATACGCAGTATTTT. It encodes CASSSPYRGRRSDTQYF. J is TRBJ2-3 and V is TRBV27, with 9 bases identical to TRBD1. In germline, CDR1 is MNHEY, CDR2 SMNVEV (reference sequence). Trimming cost V 4 bases and J 4 bases; bases outside gene matches: 12. CDR3 length: 17 residues.

This clone was counted between two and nine times. The chain uses TRBV5-8 and TRBJ1-1; D gene uncertain. The CDR3 is 15 amino acids. The germline CDR1 and CDR2 sequences are SGHTS and YDEGEE. Trimming shortened V by 2 bases and J by 1 base, and 12 bases separated the two germline ends. The CDR3 DNA follows: TGTGCCAGCAGCTTAAGGAGGGAAAGGAACACTGAAGCTTTCTTT. It codes for CASSLRRERNTEAFF.

Here the CDR3 reads CASSPRWASSGNTIYF. DNA for the CDR3: TGTGCCAGCAGCCCACGGTGGGCAAGCTCTGGAAACACCATATATTTT. This chain uses TRBV11-2 with TRBJ1-3, with unresolved D. The V gene lost 5 bases and the J gene lost 0 bases, with 14 bases spanning the gap. Per the germline V gene, CDR1 is SGHAT and CDR2 is FQNNGV. The CDR3 covers 16 residues.

The chain links TRBV29-1 to TRBJ1-1; D gene ambiguous. The CDR3 runs to 10 residues. CDR1 and CDR2 from the germline V gene are SQVTM and ANQGSEA. Trimming left V 4 bases short and J 3 bases short, with 3 bases between. The CDR3 sequence is CSVVDTEAFF. The DNA for the CDR3 is TGCAGCGTTGTGGACACTGAAGCTTTCTTT.

The chain links TRBV9 to TRBJ2-2, with D possibly matching TRBD1 (5 bases). V dropped 7 bases and J dropped 1 base, with 8 bases sitting between them. This CDR3 has 13 residues. Per germline, CDR1 SGDLS and CDR2 YYNGEE. The CDR3 loop is CASLQENTGELFF. The CDR3 DNA reads as TGTGCCAGCCTACAGGAGAACACCGGGGAGCTGTTTTTT. Filled out from reference TRBV9 and TRBJ2-2, the complete variable domain reads DSGVTQTPKHLITATGQRVTLRCSPRSGDLSVYWYQQSLDQGLQFLIQYYNGEERAKGNILERFSAQQFPDLHSELNLSSLELGDSALYFCASLQENTGELFFGEGSRLTVL.

CDR3 in DNA: TGCGCCAGCAGAACAGGGCCGAACACCGGGGAGCTGTTTTTT. Translation gives CASRTGPNTGELFF. The V call is TRBV4-3, the J call TRBJ2-2; D might be TRBD1 (6 bases). Between the trimmed V and J ends, which lost 6 bases and 0 bases, there was a span of 8 bases. In germline, CDR1 is LGHNA, CDR2 YSLEER. The CDR3 consists of 14 residues.

The J gene is TRBJ2-3, the V gene TRBV7-2, with D uncertain. V lost 0 bases and J lost 4, with 8 bases in between. Per germline, CDR1 SGHTA and CDR2 FQGNSA. The CDR3 has 14 residues. As DNA, the CDR3 is TGTGCCAGCAGCTTAGCTCTAACGGCAGATACGCAGTATTTT. Its translation: CASSLALTADTQYF.

The chain combines TRBV7-6 with TRBJ1-3; D possibly corresponds to TRBD1 (6 bases). The germline V gene encodes CDR1 SGHVS and CDR2 FNYEAQ. CDR3 size: 13 residues. Trimming removed 1 base from V and 8 bases from J, with 9 bases in between. Here the CDR3 reads CASSLGRGDTIYF. Here the CDR3 DNA reads TGTGCCAGCAGCTTAGGAAGGGGGGACACCATATATTTT.